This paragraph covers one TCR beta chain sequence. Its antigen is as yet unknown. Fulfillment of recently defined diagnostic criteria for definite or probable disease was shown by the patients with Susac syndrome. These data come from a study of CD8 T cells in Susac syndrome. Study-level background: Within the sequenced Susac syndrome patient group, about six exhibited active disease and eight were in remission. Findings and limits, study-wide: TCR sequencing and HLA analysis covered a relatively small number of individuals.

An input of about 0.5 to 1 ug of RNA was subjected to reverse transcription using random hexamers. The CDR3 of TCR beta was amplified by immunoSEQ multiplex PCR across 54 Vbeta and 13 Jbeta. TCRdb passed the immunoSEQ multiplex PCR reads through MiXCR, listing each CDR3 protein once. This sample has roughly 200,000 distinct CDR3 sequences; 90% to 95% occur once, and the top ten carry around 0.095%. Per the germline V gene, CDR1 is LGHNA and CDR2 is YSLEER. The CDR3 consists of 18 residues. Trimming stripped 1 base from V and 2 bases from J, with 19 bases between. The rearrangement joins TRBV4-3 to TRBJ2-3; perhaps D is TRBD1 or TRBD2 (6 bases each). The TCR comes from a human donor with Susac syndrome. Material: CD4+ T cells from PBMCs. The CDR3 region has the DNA TGCGCCAGCAGCCAAGCCGTGGTAGGAGGGGGAGCCACAGATACGCAGTATTTT. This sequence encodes CASSQAVVGGGATDTQYF.